This TCR beta chain is drawn from a study of shared clonotypes between healthy human individuals. Turning to the study itself: Participating donors consisted of a couple of women and a few men aged 18 to 49.

The V gene's germline CDR1 is MDHEN and CDR2 SYDVKM. This CDR3 contains 15 residues. Trimming removed 6 bases from V and 2 bases from J; junction bases left unmatched: 4. In the authors' methods: Junction-only sequences produced by ImmunoSEQ had no quality scores, so filtering differed. This table comes from immunoSEQ multiplex PCR, and its TCRdb copy is limited to in-frame clones, with some not included. For V, J and clone size, that table is used; D and trimming come from the DNA. The sample shows about 560,000 clones, roughly 79% of them seen only once. The sequencing input was PBMCs. The chain couples TRBV28 to TRBJ2-7, with TRBD2 identical over 13 bases. The source of this sequence is a woman in her 40s in good health. Some clones in this sample may be carry-over from other donors' samples. DNA for the CDR3: TGTGCCAGCAGCTCCGGGACTAGCGGGACCTACGAGCAGTACTTC. It yields the protein CASSSGTSGTYEQYF.